One and the same sample provided the 16 T cell receptor beta chains below, sequenced in a study of preoperative IRX-2 immunotherapy in early breast cancer. The treatment: preoperative locoregional IRX-2 cytokine immunotherapy. Clones were read by immunoSEQ multiplex PCR, and TCRdb kept only the in-frame ones, dropping some. Among around 29,000 clones listed, about 90% were seen once. The specimen was taken from a patient treated with IRX-2 immunotherapy. All receptors derive from a human donor with breast cancer.

This chain uses TRBV5-1 with TRBJ2-1, with 8 bases fitting TRBD2. With 0 bases clipped from V and 5 bases from J, the junction kept 4 bases outside the gene matches. The CDR3 totals 15 residues. Germline V lookup: CDR1 SGHRS, CDR2 YFSETQ. In nucleotides, the CDR3 is TGCGCCAGCAGCTTGGTTACTAGCGGACACAATGAGCAGTTCTTC. Its protein is CASSLVTSGHNEQFF.

V gene TRBV25-1 combines with J gene TRBJ2-1; 14 bases are shared with TRBD2. CDR3 length: 14 amino acids. J lost 8 bases, V lost 3 bases, and 0 bases had no gene match. The germline gives CDR1 MGHDK, CDR2 SYGVNS. CDR3 amino acids: CASSEGLAGDEQFF. CDR3 coding DNA: TGTGCCAGCAGTGAGGGACTAGCGGGAGATGAGCAGTTCTTC.

The V call is TRBV30, the J call TRBJ2-1, with 12 bases that match TRBD2. The germline V gene has CDR1 GTSNPN and CDR2 SVGIG (reference sequence). V lost 4 bases and J lost 2; bases outside the gene matches: 6. The CDR3 runs 16 residues. CDR3 residues: CAWTSGGAGPYNEQFF. The CDR3, as DNA: TGTGCCTGGACTAGCGGGGGGGCCGGGCCCTACAATGAGCAGTTCTTC.

The gene calls are TRBV19 and TRBJ2-2; D may match TRBD1 or TRBD2 (5 bases each). V dropped 5 bases and J dropped 0 bases, with 13 bases sitting between them. The CDR3 is made up of 16 amino acids. Per the germline V gene, CDR1 is LNHDA and CDR2 is SQIVND (reference sequence). This chain's CDR3 is CASSAFQGANTGELFF. The DNA of the CDR3 is TGTGCCAGTAGTGCCTTCCAGGGAGCGAACACCGGGGAGCTGTTTTTT.

This chain uses TRBV29-1 with TRBJ2-7; TRBD2 matches 14 bases. The CDR3 contains 16 residues. CDR1 and CDR2 from the germline V gene are SQVTM and ANQGSEA. Trimming cost V 6 bases and J 0 bases; bases outside gene matches: 7. The CDR3 bases are TGCAGCGTGGCATCCGGGACTAGCGGGAGCTCCTACGAGCAGTACTTC. Translation gives CSVASGTSGSSYEQYF.

The chain joins TRBV6-1 to TRBJ1-5; D is unresolved. The CDR3 runs 11 residues. Trimming cost V 8 bases and J 4 bases, with 6 bases left between them. Germline CDR1 MNHNS, CDR2 SASEGT. The CDR3 here is CASRLNQPQHF. In DNA form, the CDR3 reads TGTGCCAGCCGGCTGAATCAGCCCCAGCATTTT.

This clone was detected a few times. The chain has TRBV6-1 and TRBJ1-2; 9 bases map to TRBD1. Germline V gene lookup returns CDR1 MNHNS and CDR2 SASEGT. The V and J ends lost 4 bases and 6 bases, in that order; junction bases with no gene match: 0. This CDR3 region has 12 residues. The CDR3 DNA reads as TGTGCCAGCAGTGGGGACAGGGATGGCTACACCTTC. The encoded protein is CASSGDRDGYTF.

The V and J genes are TRBV4-3 and TRBJ2-3; TRBD1 matches 8 bases. Germline loops: CDR1 LGHNA, CDR2 YSLEER. The CDR3 is 19 residues long. With V trimmed by 0 bases and J by 0 bases, 11 bases remained unmatched. CDR3 sequence reads: CASSQDLTGGITSTDTQYF. CDR3 nucleotides: TGCGCCAGCAGCCAAGATTTAACAGGGGGGATTACTAGCACAGATACGCAGTATTTT.

J is TRBJ2-5 and V is TRBV7-2, with 9 bases identical to TRBD2. Germline values: CDR1 SGHTA, CDR2 FQGNSA. The CDR3 runs to 15 residues. The V and J ends lost 4 bases and 4 bases, in that order; junction bases with no gene match: 7. The CDR3 reads CASSSGLAQGETQYF. The CDR3 nucleotides are TGTGCCAGCAGCTCGGGACTAGCCCAAGGAGAGACCCAGTACTTC.

Only a few counts were recorded for this clone. The genes are TRBV6-6 and TRBJ2-3; D perhaps matches TRBD2 (5 bases). V shed 4 bases and J shed 2 bases, with 13 bases lying between them. The CDR3 runs 15 residues. Germline V gene lookup returns CDR1 MNHNY and CDR2 SVGAGI (reference sequence). This chain's CDR3 is CASSLLPGDTDTQYF. The CDR3 DNA reads TGTGCCAGCAGTTTACTTCCCGGGGACACAGATACGCAGTATTTT.

The chain carries TRBV11-2 and TRBJ2-7; D may correspond to TRBD1 or TRBD2 (5 bases each). Per germline, CDR1 SGHAT and CDR2 FQNNGV. V gave up 0 bases and J gave up 4 bases, with 10 bases separating them. The CDR3 covers 14 residues. CDR3 bases: TGTGCCAGCAGCTTAGATCGGGGCCGATACGAGCAGTACTTC. Translation gives CASSLDRGRYEQYF. Full variable domain (outside the CDR3, taken from reference TRBV11-2 and TRBJ2-7): EAGVAQSPRYKIIEKRQSVAFWCNPISGHATLYWYQQILGQGPKLLIQFQNNGVVDDSQLPKDRFSAERLKGVDSTLKIQPAKLEDSAVYLCASSLDRGRYEQYFGPGTRLTVT.

The CDR3 spells CASSVDPGLYGYTF. The CDR3 DNA reads TGTGCCAGCAGCGTAGATCCAGGGCTCTATGGCTACACCTTC. The rearrangement joins TRBV9 to TRBJ1-2; a possible D gene is TRBD1 (5 bases). The germline V and J ends were trimmed by 0 bases and 4 bases, with 10 bases remaining between them. Germline CDR1 and CDR2: SGDLS and YYNGEE. CDR3 length equals 14 residues.

The V call is TRBV6-1, the J call TRBJ1-5; no firm D call. This CDR3 contains 15 residues. The ends were cut back, 4 bases at V and 0 bases at J, with 10 bases in the middle. Per germline, CDR1 MNHNS and CDR2 SASEGT. The CDR3 sequence: CASSASQFSNQPQHF. The DNA for the CDR3 is TGTGCCAGCAGTGCGTCGCAGTTTAGCAATCAGCCCCAGCATTTT.

The rearrangement joins TRBV9 to TRBJ2-5; tentative D call: TRBD1 (5 bases). V was cut by 0 bases and J by 5 bases, with 20 bases left in between. The CDR3 spans 17 residues. CDR1 and CDR2 from the germline V gene are SGDLS and YYNGEE. DNA of the CDR3: TGTGCCAGCAGCGTAGGTGCGGTGGGCCGGAAGGGGGAGACCCAGTACTTC. Protein sequence: CASSVGAVGRKGETQYF.

V gene TRBV28 combines with J gene TRBJ1-1; no clear D gene. V was cut by 1 base and J by 1 base, with 4 bases left in between. CDR3 length: 13 amino acids. Germline CDR1 reads MDHEN; CDR2 reads SYDVKM. This CDR3 is CASSLYPNTEAFF. CDR3 DNA: TGTGCCAGCAGTTTATACCCGAACACTGAAGCTTTCTTT.

The gene calls are TRBV5-1 and TRBJ2-1; tentative D call: TRBD2 (5 bases). The V gene lost 1 base and the J gene lost 6 bases, with 17 bases spanning the gap. Germline V gene data show CDR1 as SGHRS and CDR2 as YFSETQ. The CDR3 extends over 16 amino acids. DNA of the CDR3: TGCGCCAGCAGCTTGTGGTTGGCGGGTATCTCCAATGAGCAGTTCTTC. It yields the protein CASSLWLAGISNEQFF.